This T cell receptor beta chain was sequenced during a study of blood T cell repertoires in COVID-19. On the study more broadly: The United States, Italy and Spain were the sources of the acute and convalescent COVID-19 samples. PBMCs, B-cell-depleted T cells, or T cells were the source of the cDNA or gDNA that made up the material.

How the authors handled the data: Cell counts per sample came from amplifying reference gene primers. The repertoire was sequenced with immunoSEQ multiplex PCR; TCRdb's copy has only in-frame clones and lacks some. The V and J calls and clone size are taken from that table; D and trimming were inferred from the DNA. Of about 280,000 clones in the sample, over 75% are singletons; the top ten hold approximately 8.5%. V lost 5 bases and J lost 0; bases outside the gene matches: 9. This CDR3 spans 16 amino acids. CDR1 MNHEY and CDR2 SMNVEV come from the germline V gene (reference sequence). The sample consisted of peripheral blood. The chain carries TRBV27 and TRBJ1-1; 7 nucleotides agree with TRBD1. The TCR was taken from a man between 18 and 35 years old with active or convalescent COVID-19. CDR3 nucleotides: TGTGCCAGCAGTCTGGGGACAGCCTCAATGAACACTGAAGCTTTCTTT. This translates into CASSLGTASMNTEAFF.